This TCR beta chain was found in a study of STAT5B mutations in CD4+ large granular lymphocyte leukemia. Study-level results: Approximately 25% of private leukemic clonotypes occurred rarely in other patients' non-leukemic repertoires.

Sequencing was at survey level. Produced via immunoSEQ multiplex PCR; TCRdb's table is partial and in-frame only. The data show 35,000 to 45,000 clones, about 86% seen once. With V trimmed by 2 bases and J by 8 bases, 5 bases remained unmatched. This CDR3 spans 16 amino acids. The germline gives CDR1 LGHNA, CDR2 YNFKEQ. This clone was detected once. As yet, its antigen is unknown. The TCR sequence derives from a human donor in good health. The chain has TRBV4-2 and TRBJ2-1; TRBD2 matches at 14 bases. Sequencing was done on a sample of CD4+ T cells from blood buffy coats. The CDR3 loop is CASSQSTSGRAYEQFF. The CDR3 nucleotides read TGTGCCAGCAGCCAATCGACTAGCGGGAGGGCCTATGAGCAGTTCTTC.